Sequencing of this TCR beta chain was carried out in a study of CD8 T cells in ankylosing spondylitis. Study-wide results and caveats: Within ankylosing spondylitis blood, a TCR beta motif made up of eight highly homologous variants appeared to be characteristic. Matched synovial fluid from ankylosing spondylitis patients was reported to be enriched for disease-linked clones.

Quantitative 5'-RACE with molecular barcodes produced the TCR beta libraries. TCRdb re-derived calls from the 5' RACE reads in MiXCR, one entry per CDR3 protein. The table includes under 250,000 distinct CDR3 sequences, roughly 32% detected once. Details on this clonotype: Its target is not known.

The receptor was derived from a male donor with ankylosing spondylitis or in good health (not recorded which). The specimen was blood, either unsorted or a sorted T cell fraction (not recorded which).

The CDR3 DNA follows: TGTGCCAGCAGCCGGGACGGTGGGGACAATGAGCAGTTCTTC. It translates to CASSRDGGDNEQFF. J is TRBJ2-1 and V is TRBV14; D tentatively reads TRBD1 or TRBD2 (5 bases each). This CDR3 has 14 residues. The V and J ends lost 4 bases and 5 bases respectively, with 12 bases between them. The V gene's germline CDR1 is SGHDN and CDR2 FVKESK.